The following is a T cell receptor beta chain sequence with its context. What it recognizes is unknown. Healthy adults negative for HIV, lacking recent acute infections or vaccinations, served as donors. All the donors were Caucasian adults who lived in Nashville, Tennessee. These data come from a study of shared clonotypes between healthy human individuals. Whole-study findings and limits: Some naive CD4 clonotypes, around 5%, turned up in common across four donors.

Several immunoSEQ plates held equal portions of the genomic DNA taken from each subset. Only in-frame clones appear in the TCRdb table, and some are missing; sequencing was by immunoSEQ multiplex PCR. Of fewer than 850,000 clones in the sample, roughly 78% are singletons; the top ten hold approximately 2%. The clonotype was recovered from a woman aged 25 to 39 in good health. Source material: memory CD4+ T cells sorted from blood. The subset was: CD45RA-negative fraction.

The DNA of the CDR3 is TGTGCCAGCAGCTTAGCGCTAGGTGACGCCGGGGAGCTGTTTTTT. Encoded protein: CASSLALGDAGELFF. The chain combines TRBV7-8 with TRBJ2-2, with no clear D. CDR1 and CDR2 from the germline V gene are SGHVS and FQNEAQ. V was pared by 0 bases and J by 6 bases, with 11 bases between. This CDR3 has 15 residues.